A selection of T cell receptor beta chains follows, all from one sample in a study of cytomegalovirus exposure and HLA in healthy donors. Repertoires were generated with immunoSEQ multiplex PCR, while TCRdb's copy carries only in-frame clones and drops some. The table records roughly 200,000 clones, around 79% of them present only once. The source material was PBMCs. These receptors originate from a woman in her 30s in good health and CMV-seropositive. Each CDR3 is given with its conserved first and last residue. Each record gives: V gene, J gene, D gene, clone size, CDR3 DNA, CDR3 protein. A D gene is named only where the DNA matches it firmly. Size is stated for part of the rows, as once, few or many counts, or as a class when the clone is expanded.

v_gene: TRBV19; j_gene: TRBJ1-6; d_gene: TRBD1; abundance: -; CDR3nt: TGTGCCAGTAGCCGTACAGGGGACTCACCCCTCCACTTT; CDR3aa: CASSRTGDSPLHF
v_gene: TRBV7-9; j_gene: TRBJ2-3; d_gene: -; abundance: -; CDR3nt: TGTGCCAGCAGCTTAGCGAGCGGATCTAGCACAGATACGCAGTATTTT; CDR3aa: CASSLASGSSTDTQYF
v_gene: TRBV2; j_gene: TRBJ2-5; d_gene: -; abundance: -; CDR3nt: TGTGCCAGCAGTGAAAGTGGGGAGGAGACCCAGTACTTC; CDR3aa: CASSESGEETQYF
v_gene: TRBV4-1; j_gene: TRBJ1-1; d_gene: -; abundance: -; CDR3nt: TGCGCCAGCAGCCAAGTCTTAGAACGGCCGGGAAAAGCTTTCTTT; CDR3aa: CASSQVLERPGKAFF
v_gene: TRBV5-1; j_gene: TRBJ1-1; d_gene: TRBD1; abundance: -; CDR3nt: TGCGCCAGCAGCTCTAGACAGGGAAATGAAGCTTTCTTT; CDR3aa: CASSSRQGNEAFF
v_gene: TRBV10-3; j_gene: TRBJ1-1; d_gene: TRBD1; abundance: -; CDR3nt: TGTGCCATCAGGTCACCGGGACAGGGTCACACTGAAGCTTTCTTT; CDR3aa: CAIRSPGQGHTEAFF
v_gene: TRBV30; j_gene: TRBJ1-2; d_gene: -; abundance: -; CDR3nt: TGTGCCTGGAGTGTAGGGGCTACGGATGGCTACACCTTC; CDR3aa: CAWSVGATDGYTF
v_gene: TRBV6-6; j_gene: TRBJ2-7; d_gene: TRBD2; abundance: -; CDR3nt: TGTGCCAGCACTCTTAGCGGGGGAGACTACGAGCAGTACTTC; CDR3aa: CASTLSGGDYEQYF
v_gene: TRBV11-2; j_gene: TRBJ2-2; d_gene: TRBD2; abundance: -; CDR3nt: TGTGCCAGCAGCCTGGGACTAGCGGGAGAAGGGGAGCTGTTTTTT; CDR3aa: CASSLGLAGEGELFF
v_gene: TRBV27; j_gene: TRBJ2-5; d_gene: -; abundance: -; CDR3nt: TGTGCCAGCAGTTCAGCCCCCGGGGGAGAGACCCAGTACTTC; CDR3aa: CASSSAPGGETQYF
v_gene: TRBV7-9; j_gene: TRBJ1-1; d_gene: TRBD1; abundance: few; CDR3nt: TGTGCCAGCAGCTCTAGACAGGGGCGCACTGAAGCTTTCTTT; CDR3aa: CASSSRQGRTEAFF
v_gene: TRBV27; j_gene: TRBJ2-7; d_gene: -; abundance: few; CDR3nt: TGTGCCAGCAGTTTCTCCAGGGGTACATACGAGCAGTACTTC; CDR3aa: CASSFSRGTYEQYF
v_gene: TRBV6-1; j_gene: TRBJ2-7; d_gene: -; abundance: -; CDR3nt: TGTGCCAGCAGGGCAGGGATGTACTACGAGCAGTACTTC; CDR3aa: CASRAGMYYEQYF
v_gene: TRBV9; j_gene: TRBJ2-3; d_gene: -; abundance: once; CDR3nt: TGTGCCAGCAGCGTAGTAGCCAGCACAGATACGCAGTATTTT; CDR3aa: CASSVVASTDTQYF
v_gene: TRBV5-1; j_gene: TRBJ1-2; d_gene: -; abundance: -; CDR3nt: TGCGCCAGCAGCCTAGGATCCCGAGGCTACACCTTC; CDR3aa: CASSLGSRGYTF
v_gene: TRBV12-5; j_gene: TRBJ2-5; d_gene: TRBD1; abundance: -; CDR3nt: TGTGCTAGTGGTCCCGGGGACAGCCAAGAGACCCAGTACTTC; CDR3aa: CASGPGDSQETQYF
v_gene: TRBV6-5; j_gene: TRBJ2-3; d_gene: TRBD2; abundance: -; CDR3nt: TGTGCCAGCAGACTGACGGGGGGAGCCACAGATACGCAGTATTTT; CDR3aa: CASRLTGGATDTQYF
v_gene: TRBV11-3; j_gene: TRBJ2-3; d_gene: -; abundance: -; CDR3nt: TGTGCCAGCAGCTTAGGCGGGGACGAGGGAGATACGCAGTATTTT; CDR3aa: CASSLGGDEGDTQYF
v_gene: TRBV7-9; j_gene: TRBJ2-7; d_gene: TRBD1; abundance: -; CDR3nt: TGTGCCAGCAGCTTCGCCCGGGGACAGCCCTCCTACGAGCAGTACTTC; CDR3aa: CASSFARGQPSYEQYF
v_gene: TRBV6-6; j_gene: TRBJ1-1; d_gene: -; abundance: -; CDR3nt: TGTGCCAGCAGTTACGCGGGGACGAACACTGAAGCTTTCTTT; CDR3aa: CASSYAGTNTEAFF
v_gene: TRBV13; j_gene: TRBJ1-2; d_gene: -; abundance: -; CDR3nt: TGTGCCAGCAGCATGGACATGCGGAGGGACTATGGCTACACCTTC; CDR3aa: CASSMDMRRDYGYTF
v_gene: TRBV4-3; j_gene: TRBJ2-1; d_gene: TRBD2; abundance: -; CDR3nt: TGCGCCAGCAGCCAGGATAGCGGGGGTACCTACAATGAGCAGTTCTTC; CDR3aa: CASSQDSGGTYNEQFF
v_gene: TRBV5-4; j_gene: TRBJ1-5; d_gene: TRBD1; abundance: -; CDR3nt: TGTGCCAGCAGCTTGTGGGGGGACAGCGATCAGCCCCAGCATTTT; CDR3aa: CASSLWGDSDQPQHF
v_gene: TRBV27; j_gene: TRBJ1-2; d_gene: -; abundance: -; CDR3nt: TGTGCCAGCAGTTTACAGCAGGGAGGTAGTTATGGCTACACCTTC; CDR3aa: CASSLQQGGSYGYTF
v_gene: TRBV12-5; j_gene: TRBJ2-5; d_gene: TRBD2; abundance: -; CDR3nt: TGTGCTAGTGGTTTGGCACGGGGGGGGACCCAGTACTTC; CDR3aa: CASGLARGGTQYF
v_gene: TRBV19; j_gene: TRBJ2-6; d_gene: -; abundance: -; CDR3nt: TGTGCCAGTAGTACCCAGGGGTCTGGGGCCAACGTCCTGACTTTC; CDR3aa: CASSTQGSGANVLTF
v_gene: TRBV5-1; j_gene: TRBJ2-5; d_gene: TRBD2; abundance: few; CDR3nt: TGCGCCAGCAGCTCCTATCTTTTCGCGGGAGGAGGAGAGGGGGTCCAAGAGACCCAGTACTTC; CDR3aa: CASSSYLFAGGGEGVQETQYF
v_gene: TRBV9; j_gene: TRBJ2-1; d_gene: TRBD2; abundance: once; CDR3nt: TGTGCCAGCAGCGTAGGTGGCGGGAGGGCTTACAATGAGCAGTTCTTC; CDR3aa: CASSVGGGRAYNEQFF
v_gene: TRBV11-2; j_gene: TRBJ2-7; d_gene: TRBD2; abundance: -; CDR3nt: TGTGCCAGCAGCTTAGATTTAGCGGGAGCCTCCGAGCAGTACTTC; CDR3aa: CASSLDLAGASEQYF
v_gene: TRBV5-6; j_gene: TRBJ2-7; d_gene: -; abundance: -; CDR3nt: TGTGCCAGCAGCTTGACTAGGAGCTCCTACGAGCAGTACTTC; CDR3aa: CASSLTRSSYEQYF
v_gene: TRBV2; j_gene: TRBJ2-1; d_gene: -; abundance: -; CDR3nt: TGTGCCAGCAGCTCGTGGAGCGGAATATTACGTGAGCAGTTCTTC; CDR3aa: CASSSWSGILREQFF
v_gene: TRBV25-1; j_gene: TRBJ1-3; d_gene: TRBD1; abundance: -; CDR3nt: TGTGCCAGCAGTCCCAGGGGGGCGGGTGGAAACACCATATATTTT; CDR3aa: CASSPRGAGGNTIYF
v_gene: TRBV18; j_gene: TRBJ1-2; d_gene: TRBD1; abundance: -; CDR3nt: TGTGCCAGCTCACGCGACAGGGAACCTTTTACTGTTGGCTACACCTTC; CDR3aa: CASSRDREPFTVGYTF
v_gene: TRBV6-5; j_gene: TRBJ1-2; d_gene: TRBD1; abundance: -; CDR3nt: TGTGCCAGCAGACAGGGGGCGAGTGGCTACACCTTC; CDR3aa: CASRQGASGYTF
v_gene: TRBV5-1; j_gene: TRBJ2-1; d_gene: -; abundance: -; CDR3nt: TGCGCCAGCAGCTTGGGGGACACCTCTATCGGGGAAGAGCAGTTCTTC; CDR3aa: CASSLGDTSIGEEQFF
v_gene: TRBV5-6; j_gene: TRBJ1-1; d_gene: TRBD1; abundance: -; CDR3nt: TGTGCCAGCAGCTTTGGGACAGAGCCGTGGGTAGCTTTCTTT; CDR3aa: CASSFGTEPWVAFF
v_gene: TRBV28; j_gene: TRBJ2-3; d_gene: -; abundance: -; CDR3nt: TGTGCCAGCCGTGTCAGTAGCACAGATACGCAGTATTTT; CDR3aa: CASRVSSTDTQYF
v_gene: TRBV7-6; j_gene: TRBJ2-1; d_gene: TRBD1; abundance: -; CDR3nt: TGTGCCAGCAGCTTAGGCTACAGGGGAAAAGTTTACAATGAGCAGTTCTTC; CDR3aa: CASSLGYRGKVYNEQFF
v_gene: TRBV5-1; j_gene: TRBJ2-3; d_gene: TRBD1; abundance: few; CDR3nt: TGCGCCAGCAGCTTGGGACAGGGGGCGAGCACAGATACGCAGTATTTT; CDR3aa: CASSLGQGASTDTQYF
v_gene: TRBV29-1; j_gene: TRBJ1-2; d_gene: TRBD1; abundance: -; CDR3nt: TGCAGCGTGTATACTCGGACAGGGGCCAGCCATGGCTACACCTTC; CDR3aa: CSVYTRTGASHGYTF
v_gene: TRBV5-5; j_gene: TRBJ1-2; d_gene: -; abundance: -; CDR3nt: TGTGCCAGCAGCTTGACTTCGGTCCGAAGCCTCTATGGCTACACCTTC; CDR3aa: CASSLTSVRSLYGYTF
v_gene: TRBV30; j_gene: TRBJ2-6; d_gene: -; abundance: -; CDR3nt: TGTGCCTGGAGCCCATCTGGGGCCAACGTCCTGACTTTC; CDR3aa: CAWSPSGANVLTF
v_gene: TRBV4-3; j_gene: TRBJ1-1; d_gene: -; abundance: -; CDR3nt: TGCGCCAGCAGCCAAGACCGGGGGACTGAAGCTTTCTTT; CDR3aa: CASSQDRGTEAFF
v_gene: TRBV18; j_gene: TRBJ2-1; d_gene: -; abundance: -; CDR3nt: TGTGCCAGCTCACCACGGGGTCAAAGCGGCACGAATGAGCAGTTCTTC; CDR3aa: CASSPRGQSGTNEQFF
v_gene: TRBV6-6; j_gene: TRBJ1-2; d_gene: TRBD1; abundance: -; CDR3nt: TGTGCCAGCAGTTACTCGATGACAGGGGGTGGCTACACCTTC; CDR3aa: CASSYSMTGGGYTF
v_gene: TRBV10-3; j_gene: TRBJ1-2; d_gene: -; abundance: few; CDR3nt: TGTGCCATCAGTGGGGGGGGCGGCTACACCTTC; CDR3aa: CAISGGGGYTF
v_gene: TRBV4-3; j_gene: TRBJ2-5; d_gene: TRBD2; abundance: -; CDR3nt: TGCGCCAGCAGCCCGCGGGGGAACTCTCGGGAGACCCAGTACTTC; CDR3aa: CASSPRGNSRETQYF
v_gene: TRBV5-4; j_gene: TRBJ2-1; d_gene: TRBD2; abundance: -; CDR3nt: TGTGCCAGCAGAAGGAGCGGGAGTCTGTGGAATGAGCAGTTCTTC; CDR3aa: CASRRSGSLWNEQFF
v_gene: TRBV6-6; j_gene: TRBJ2-1; d_gene: -; abundance: -; CDR3nt: TGTGCCAGCAGTTACTCGAGTGGCGGCGGACAGTTCTTC; CDR3aa: CASSYSSGGGQFF
v_gene: TRBV11-2; j_gene: TRBJ2-1; d_gene: -; abundance: -; CDR3nt: TGTGCCAGCAGCCCCCTTCGGAATGAGCAGTTCTTC; CDR3aa: CASSPLRNEQFF
v_gene: TRBV27; j_gene: TRBJ1-1; d_gene: TRBD1; abundance: -; CDR3nt: TGTGCCAGCTCCTGGACAGGTAACACTGAAGCTTTCTTT; CDR3aa: CASSWTGNTEAFF
v_gene: TRBV4-3; j_gene: TRBJ2-1; d_gene: -; abundance: -; CDR3nt: TGCGCCAGCAGCCAAGTACTAGCAGTATACAATGAGCAGTTCTTC; CDR3aa: CASSQVLAVYNEQFF
v_gene: TRBV5-4; j_gene: TRBJ2-2; d_gene: -; abundance: once; CDR3nt: TGTGCCAGCAGCCCAAACATACAGACCGGGGAGCTGTTTTTT; CDR3aa: CASSPNIQTGELFF
v_gene: TRBV14; j_gene: TRBJ1-5; d_gene: -; abundance: few; CDR3nt: TGTGCCAGCAGCCAAGATGCGGGGTTGGGGGATCAGCCCCAGCATTTT; CDR3aa: CASSQDAGLGDQPQHF
v_gene: TRBV30; j_gene: TRBJ1-5; d_gene: -; abundance: -; CDR3nt: TGTGCCTGGAGTCGGGAAACCCGTTGCAATCAGCCCCAGCATTTT; CDR3aa: CAWSRETRCNQPQHF
v_gene: TRBV15; j_gene: TRBJ1-2; d_gene: TRBD1; abundance: -; CDR3nt: TGTGCCACCGGTACAGGGGGCACCTTC; CDR3aa: CATGTGGTF
v_gene: TRBV6-5; j_gene: TRBJ1-5; d_gene: TRBD1; abundance: -; CDR3nt: TGTGCCAGCAGACCCGACAGGGGGGTCTGGCCCCAGCATTTT; CDR3aa: CASRPDRGVWPQHF
v_gene: TRBV7-7; j_gene: TRBJ2-1; d_gene: -; abundance: -; CDR3nt: TGTGCCAGCAGCTTAGCGGTAGCGGCCTACAATGAGCAGTTCTTC; CDR3aa: CASSLAVAAYNEQFF
v_gene: TRBV5-4; j_gene: TRBJ2-7; d_gene: TRBD2; abundance: once; CDR3nt: TGTGCCAGCAGGACAGGGACTAGCGGGACTCCCTACGAGCAGTACTTC; CDR3aa: CASRTGTSGTPYEQYF
v_gene: TRBV5-1; j_gene: TRBJ1-1; d_gene: -; abundance: -; CDR3nt: TGCGCCAGCAGAAATGGGGAGCCCGAAGCTTTCTTT; CDR3aa: CASRNGEPEAFF